The 4 T cell receptor beta chains given below trace back to one sample, sequenced in a study of beta chain features in type 1 diabetes. Expressed TCRB transcripts got sequenced, as all isolated RNA was reverse transcribed. The assay was immunoSEQ multiplex PCR, and TCRdb's table has in-frame clones only and misses some. The sample shows roughly 450,000 clones, over 10% of them seen only once. Sequencing input: naive CD4+ T cells from blood. The receptors shown here come from a woman younger than 30 in good health.

V gene TRBV6-6 combines with J gene TRBJ2-2; 9 nucleotides match TRBD2. This CDR3 is 16 amino acids long. J lost 1 base, V lost 4 bases, and 4 bases had no gene match. From germline, CDR1 is MNHNY and CDR2 SVGAGI (reference sequence). In nucleotides, the CDR3 is TGTGCCAGCAGTTCGTTACTAGCGGGGAACACCGGGGAGCTGTTTTTT. This gives the protein CASSSLLAGNTGELFF.

The rearrangement joins TRBV9 to TRBJ2-5, with D tentatively TRBD1 (6 bases). Trimming pared 7 bases from V and 4 bases from J, leaving 17 bases between. The CDR3 totals 14 residues. The germline V gene encodes CDR1 SGDLS and CDR2 YYNGEE. The DNA for the CDR3 is TGTGCCAGCGCGTCCAGGGGCAGGGGAGAGACCCAGTACTTC. It encodes CASASRGRGETQYF.

A note on this clone: Other DNA sequences within the sample encode an identical CDR3. The rearrangement links TRBV9 to TRBJ1-1, with TRBD1 as a possible D gene (5 bases). Trimming removed 0 bases from V and 5 bases from J, with 8 bases in between. Germline V gives CDR1 SGDLS, CDR2 YYNGEE. This CDR3 is 13 amino acids long. The CDR3 here is CASSVDRGTEAFF. CDR3 DNA sequence: TGTGCCAGCAGCGTAGACCGGGGGACTGAAGCTTTCTTT.

This clone has more than one count but fewer than ten. V usage is TRBV28 and J usage is TRBJ2-4; 9 positions match TRBD1. CDR1 is MDHEN, CDR2 SYDVKM, per germline. This CDR3 has 14 residues. The V gene end was trimmed by 4 bases and the J gene end by 9 bases; junction bases not matched to a gene: 7. The CDR3, as DNA: TGTGCCAGCAGTTCCCTGGGACAGGGTGGCATTCAGTACTTC. Amino acid sequence: CASSSLGQGGIQYF.